This entry lists 5 T cell receptor beta chains sequenced from one sample in a study of regulatory dendritic cells for organ transplantation. Measured with immunoSEQ multiplex PCR; TCRdb has only the in-frame clones, and not every one. The sample has 26,000 or so clones, 80% to 85% seen once. The specimen was naive CD4+ T cells from blood. Subset given: CD45RA+ naive T cells. The receptors here all came from a human donor in good health.

The table lists this clone with a few counts. V is TRBV5-6 and J is TRBJ2-7, with 7 bases fitting TRBD1. V was pared by 3 bases and J by 1 base, with 7 bases of the junction left unmatched. This CDR3 region has 15 residues. Germline V CDR1 and CDR2: SGHDT, YYEEEE. The CDR3 protein is CASSSHGTVSYEQYF. The DNA of the CDR3 is TGTGCCAGCAGCTCACACGGGACAGTGTCCTACGAGCAGTACTTC.

This clone has only a few counts. V gene TRBV7-2 combines with J gene TRBJ1-5, with D possibly TRBD1 on 5 matching bases. The CDR3 has 15 amino acids. The germline V gene encodes CDR1 SGHTA and CDR2 FQGNSA. V shed 2 bases and J shed 2 bases, with 10 bases lying between them. For the CDR3, the DNA is TGTGCCAGCAGCTTATTCCCACAGGGCAATCAGCCCCAGCATTTT. It yields the protein CASSLFPQGNQPQHF.

The gene calls are TRBV2 and TRBJ2-2; 11 positions match TRBD2. V lost 4 bases and J lost 5; bases outside the gene matches: 9. The CDR3 runs 17 residues. The germline V gene encodes CDR1 SNHLY and CDR2 FYNNEI. CDR3 nucleotide sequence: TGTGCCAGCAGTGTAGCGGGGGGGGCCCTGGGGACCGGGGAGCTGTTTTTT. Its protein is CASSVAGGALGTGELFF. Variable domain in full (rest from reference TRBV2 and TRBJ2-2): EPEVTQTPSHQVTQMGQEVILRCVPISNHLYFYWYRQILGQKVEFLVSFYNNEISEKSEIFDDQFSVERPDGSNFTLKIRSTKLEDSAMYFCASSVAGGALGTGELFFGEGSRLTVL.

This clone was observed a few times. V gene TRBV9 combines with J gene TRBJ1-2; the D gene is possibly TRBD1 (6 bases). V was trimmed by 0 bases and J by 6 bases, leaving 15 bases between them. The length of the CDR3 is 15 residues. Germline CDR1 SGDLS, CDR2 YYNGEE. The CDR3 spells CASSVGVKGGDGYTF. In nucleotides, the CDR3 is TGTGCCAGCAGCGTAGGTGTTAAAGGGGGTGATGGCTACACCTTC.

Only a few counts were recorded for this clone. In nucleotides, the CDR3 is TGTGCCACCCGGCCGGCAGGCAGCTACGAGCAGTACTTC. It is translated as CATRPAGSYEQYF. The genes are TRBV2 and TRBJ2-7; no definite D call. The CDR3 loop spans 13 amino acids. The germline V gene has CDR1 SNHLY and CDR2 FYNNEI. Trimming removed 10 bases from V and 3 bases from J, with 16 bases in between.